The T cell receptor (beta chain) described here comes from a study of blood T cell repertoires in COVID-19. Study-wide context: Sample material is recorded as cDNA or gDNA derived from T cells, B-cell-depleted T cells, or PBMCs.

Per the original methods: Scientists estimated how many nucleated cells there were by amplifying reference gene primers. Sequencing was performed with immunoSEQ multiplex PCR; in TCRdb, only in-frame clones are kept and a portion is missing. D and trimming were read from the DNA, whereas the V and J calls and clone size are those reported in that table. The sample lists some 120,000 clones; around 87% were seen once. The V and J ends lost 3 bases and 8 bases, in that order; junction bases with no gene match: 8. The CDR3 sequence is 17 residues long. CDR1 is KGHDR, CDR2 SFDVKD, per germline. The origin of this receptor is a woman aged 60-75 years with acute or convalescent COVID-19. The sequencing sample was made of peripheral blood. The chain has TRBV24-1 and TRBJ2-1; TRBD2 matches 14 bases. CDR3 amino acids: CATSDGTSGRVKDEQFF. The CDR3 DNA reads TGTGCCACCAGTGATGGGACTAGCGGGAGAGTCAAGGATGAGCAGTTCTTC.